The rows below give T cell receptor beta chains drawn from one sample of a study of T cell repertoires in cytomegalovirus infection. For these receptors, no antigen is known. TCRdb itself ran the reads through MiXCR, one entry per CDR3 protein. The sample holds around 340,000 distinct CDR3 sequences, about 29% seen once. The sample was cultured PBMCs, taken from culture after CMV antigen stimulation. The receptor set was obtained from a human donor in good health (CMV status not recorded). Some clones in this sample may be carry-over from other donors' samples. The CDR3 runs from the conserved cysteine through the conserved F or W. The D gene is left open where the match is weak. For some rows the clone size is stated as once, few or many, or as a class when expanded; others skip it.

J	V	D	length	size	CDR3	DNA
TRBJ1-1	TRBV6-6	NA	14	once	CASSVIRGRTEAFF	TGTGCCAGCAGCGTTATAAGGGGGAGGACTGAAGCTTTCTTT
TRBJ2-7	TRBV6-5	NA	14	NA	CASSELVEAYEQYF	TGTGCCAGCAGCGAACTAGTTGAGGCCTACGAGCAGTACTTC
TRBJ2-7	TRBV15	NA	17	NA	CATSRLLGGGDMGEQYF	TGTGCCACCAGCAGATTGCTCGGAGGGGGAGATATGGGCGAGCAGTACTTC
TRBJ2-1	TRBV12-3/TRBV12-4	NA	16	few	CASSSSQRGGYNEQFF	TGTGCCAGCAGTTCCTCCCAACGCGGAGGGTACAATGAGCAGTTCTTC
TRBJ2-7	TRBV20-1	NA	13	few	CSATPASYHEQYF	TGCAGTGCTACGCCTGCTAGTTACCACGAGCAGTACTTC
TRBJ2-1	TRBV7-6	TRBD2	15	NA	CASSGAGVRVNEQFF	TGTGCCAGCAGCGGGGCGGGGGTTCGGGTCAATGAGCAGTTCTTC
TRBJ2-3	TRBV12-3/TRBV12-4	NA	14	NA	CASSSPASADTQYF	TGTGCCAGCAGTTCCCCAGCATCGGCAGATACGCAGTATTTT
TRBJ2-7	TRBV7-2	TRBD2	22	many	CASSRPGTSGRAWEVPYYEQYF	TGTGCCAGCAGCCGTCCCGGGACTAGCGGGAGGGCCTGGGAGGTTCCCTACTACGAGCAGTACTTC
TRBJ2-3	TRBV5-6	NA	15	NA	CASSADGGRTDTQYF	TGTGCCAGCAGCGCCGATGGGGGGCGGACAGATACGCAGTATTTT
TRBJ2-5	TRBV7-3	NA	14	NA	CASSQTGPGETQYF	TGTGCCAGCAGCCAAACGGGCCCTGGGGAGACCCAGTACTTC
TRBJ2-3	TRBV7-8	TRBD2	18	many	CASSLLGLAGTETDTQYF	TGTGCCAGCAGCTTACTCGGACTAGCGGGAACGGAAACAGATACGCAGTATTTT
TRBJ1-4	TRBV4-1	NA	13	NA	CASSQDHNEKLFF	TGCGCCAGCAGCCAAGATCATAATGAAAAACTGTTTTTT
TRBJ2-7	TRBV28	TRBD1	17	NA	CASSSLFTGTGRIEQYF	TGTGCCAGCAGTTCGCTTTTTACCGGGACAGGCAGGATCGAGCAGTACTTC
TRBJ2-7	TRBV6-8	NA	14	NA	CASSSAVAGYEQYF	TGTGCCAGCAGTTCAGCGGTGGCAGGGTACGAGCAGTACTTC
TRBJ2-3	TRBV2	NA	16	few	CASSEYGGISTDTQYF	TGTGCCAGCAGTGAATATGGCGGAATTAGCACAGATACGCAGTATTTT
TRBJ2-1	TRBV7-6	TRBD2	15	NA	CASSPRKVAGHEQFF	TGTGCCAGCAGCCCCCGTAAAGTAGCGGGACATGAGCAGTTCTTC
TRBJ2-5	TRBV19	NA	15	once	CASSTGPARQETQYF	TGTGCCAGTAGTACGGGCCCAGCGCGGCAAGAGACCCAGTACTTC
TRBJ1-1	TRBV18	NA	15	NA	CASSPGKTVNTEAFF	TGTGCCAGCTCACCGGGAAAGACAGTGAACACTGAAGCTTTCTTT
TRBJ2-1	TRBV6-1	TRBD2	18	NA	CASSELGGEGSSYNEQFF	TGTGCCAGCAGTGAACTTGGGGGGGAGGGCAGCTCCTACAATGAGCAGTTCTTC
TRBJ2-3	TRBV20-1	NA	13	NA	CSARQGSTDTQYF	TGCAGTGCTAGACAGGGGAGCACAGATACGCAGTATTTT
TRBJ1-5	TRBV4-1	TRBD1	15	few	CASSRIDRGNQPQHF	TGCGCCAGCAGCCGAATCGACAGGGGAAATCAGCCCCAGCATTTT
TRBJ1-2	TRBV12-3/TRBV12-4	TRBD1	12	NA	CASSHGQGGYTF	TGTGCCAGCAGCCACGGACAGGGCGGCTACACCTTC
TRBJ2-7	TRBV29-1	TRBD1	12	NA	CSVGGDRDEQYF	TGCAGCGTTGGGGGCGACAGGGACGAGCAGTACTTC
TRBJ2-7	TRBV7-9	NA	16	few	CASSLSEGGVGNEQYF	TGTGCCAGCAGCCTAAGCGAAGGAGGGGTAGGCAACGAGCAGTACTTC
TRBJ1-4	TRBV4-1	TRBD1	18	few	CASSQVARRDSTNEKLFF	TGCGCCAGCAGCCAAGTCGCACGCAGGGACAGCACTAATGAAAAACTGTTTTTT
TRBJ1-2	TRBV7-2	NA	16	few	CASSLLAGVAFYGYTF	TGTGCCAGCAGCTTACTGGCGGGGGTGGCCTTCTATGGCTACACCTTC
TRBJ1-1	TRBV7-2	NA	12	many	CASSDREIPAFF	TGTGCCAGCAGCGATCGGGAGATCCCGGCTTTCTTT
TRBJ1-1	TRBV7-8	TRBD1	14	few	CASSFDRANTEAFF	TGTGCCAGCAGCTTCGACAGGGCGAACACTGAAGCTTTCTTT
TRBJ2-1	TRBV7-3	TRBD2	15	few	CASRLTSGGTNEQFF	TGTGCCAGCAGGTTGACTAGCGGGGGGACCAATGAGCAGTTCTTC
TRBJ2-2	TRBV11-2	NA	15	NA	CASSFYSQNTGELFF	TGTGCCAGCAGCTTCTACTCACAGAACACCGGGGAGCTGTTTTTT
TRBJ1-2	TRBV6-1	NA	13	few	CASSGDMWRGYTF	TGTGCCAGCAGTGGGGACATGTGGCGTGGCTACACCTTC
TRBJ2-1	TRBV12-3/TRBV12-4	NA	15	few	CASSQQTESYNEQFF	TGTGCCAGCAGTCAACAGACAGAGTCCTACAATGAGCAGTTCTTC